The source of this T cell receptor (beta chain) is a study of blood T cells in healthy people across ages. Whole-study context: Per every two T cells, about one barcoded beta molecule was captured by template switching. Overall study findings and caveats: Versus aged donors, long-lived donors had higher diversity and more naive CD4+ cells.

About this clonotype: Its antigen is still unknown.

The authors isolated at least 6 million PBMCs per sample. A second PCR, run for about 7 to 12 cycles, used a sample-barcoded 5' primer plus a J-beta primer mix. Researchers report that a template-switch adaptor with 12 random nucleotides tagged each cDNA molecule. Each CDR3 protein gets one entry after TCRdb re-called the 5' RACE reads with MiXCR. The sample records 850,000 to 950,000 distinct CDR3 sequences, 25% to 30% being singletons. The CDR3 sequence is 16 residues long. Losses at the gene ends were 5 bases for V and 8 bases for J; bases not matched to a gene: 15. Germline CDR1 and CDR2: SGHTA and FQGNSA.

Source material: blood. This sequence was found in a woman of 80 years or more in good health. This sequence joins TRBV7-2 and TRBJ1-2, with 9 nucleotides matching TRBD1. CDR3 DNA sequence: TGTGCCAGCAGCCCAAGACCGGGACAGGGAGGACGAGGCTACACCTTC. Amino acid sequence: CASSPRPGQGGRGYTF. Complete variable domain (other parts from reference TRBV7-2 and TRBJ1-2): GAGVSQSPSNKVTEKGKDVELRCDPISGHTALYWYRQSLGQGLEFLIYFQGNSAPDKSGLPSDRFSAERTGGSVSTLTIQRTQQEDSAVYLCASSPRPGQGGRGYTFGSGTRLTVV.